This TCR beta chain was identified during a study of cytomegalovirus exposure and HLA in healthy donors. At the level of the study: A later analysis reported the same platform for the roughly 110 validation repertoires and the roughly 630 first-cohort repertoires.

The assay was immunoSEQ multiplex PCR, and TCRdb's table has in-frame clones only and misses some. Here the sample spans approximately 190,000 clones, 84% being singletons. The CDR3 consists of 16 residues. Per germline, CDR1 MDHEN and CDR2 SYDVKM. V was clipped by 4 bases and J by 5 bases; unmatched bases: 12. The receptor was isolated from a man younger than 30 in good health and CMV-seropositive. The source material was PBMCs. The chain uses TRBV28 and TRBJ1-1, with 8 bases fitting TRBD1. In nucleotides, the CDR3 is TGTGCCAGCAGTTCCCCCCTGGGGACAGGAACAACTGAAGCTTTCTTT. Encoded protein: CASSSPLGTGTTEAFF. Full variable domain (rest looked up from reference TRBV28 and TRBJ1-1): DVKVTQSSRYLVKRTGEKVFLECVQDMDHENMFWYRQDPGLGLRLIYFSYDVKMKEKGDIPEGYSVSREKKERFSLILESASTNQTSMYLCASSSPLGTGTTEAFFGQGTRLTVV.